The present entry profiles one TCR beta chain with its context. Its target is unknown. The germline V gene has CDR1 LNHNV and CDR2 YYDKDF (reference sequence). Trimming took 0 bases from V and 8 from J, leaving 16 bases between them. The length of the CDR3 is 16 residues. The data derive from a study of Ad26.COV2.S vaccination and SARS-CoV-2 variants. Study at large: Vaccine-arm donor from the placebo-controlled COV1001 Ad26.COV2.S trial. Broader study findings: Analytic work on TCR breadth and depth might have understated the full extent of total T cell responses.

Assay used: immunoSEQ multiplex PCR; TCRdb lists only in-frame clones, some missing. The repertoire holds about 680,000 clones, with more than 70% as singletons. The treatment was: 15 to 20 received Ad26.COV2.S at low or high dose, single or two shots; 5 received placebo; per-sample allocation not given. Collection of samples fell on day 63 after the first vaccine or placebo injection. The clonotype was recovered from a person between 18 and 60 years old who received the Ad26.COV2.S COVID-19 vaccine or a placebo. The material sequenced was peripheral blood, taken in a trial of Ad26.COV2.S vaccine versus placebo. The chain combines TRBV15 with TRBJ1-4, with D tentatively TRBD1 (5 bases). CDR3 amino acids: CATSRDLAGKREKLFF. The CDR3 DNA reads TGTGCCACCAGCAGAGATCTAGCAGGGAAGCGCGAAAAACTGTTTTTT.